These 18 T cell receptor beta chains were sequenced from one sample in a study of T cells in Graves' hyperthyroidism and ophthalmopathy. RNA transcripts gave rise to amplified TCR beta CDR3 regions. When the TCR CDR3 underwent first-round RT-PCR, the HTBI primer set was used. TCRdb redid the calling of the multiplex PCR reads with MiXCR, one entry per CDR3 protein. Of 300,000 to 450,000 distinct CDR3 sequences detected, roughly 15% appear once; the ten largest clones hold about 19%. Input material: blood. The receptors stem from a woman in her 30s with Graves' ophthalmopathy.

This clonotype was found many times. The CDR3 region is CASSGGSYTEAFF. DNA for the CDR3: TGTGCCAGCAGTGGAGGGAGCTACACTGAAGCTTTCTTT. The chain joins TRBV28 to TRBJ1-1; D not resolved. The V end lost 5 bases, the J end lost 3 bases, and 10 bases lay between the germline ends. Germline V gives CDR1 MDHEN, CDR2 SYDVKM. The CDR3 runs 13 residues.

By sample share, this clonotype is medium-sized. This chain uses TRBV30 with TRBJ1-1; D not certain. V was pared by 5 bases and J by 0 bases, with 7 bases between. In germline, CDR1 is GTSNPN, CDR2 SVGIG (reference sequence). The CDR3 covers 12 residues. The CDR3 bases are TGTGCCTGGGGGCCCCTGAACACTGAAGCTTTCTTT. Translating gives CAWGPLNTEAFF.

This clonotype has a count of ten or more. This rearrangement joins TRBV24-1 to TRBJ2-5; a weak D match, TRBD2 (5 bases). The CDR3 is 15 residues long. Deletions cut 3 bases from V and 4 bases from J, with 14 bases between. Germline lookup yields CDR1 KGHDR and CDR2 SFDVKD. The CDR3 protein is CATSDVAGVTETQYF. CDR3 nucleotides: TGTGCCACCAGTGATGTGGCCGGGGTTACAGAGACCCAGTACTTC.

The chain employs TRBV4-1 and TRBJ2-1; 12 bases fit TRBD2. Germline V CDR1 and CDR2: MGHRA, YSYEKL. The CDR3 consists of 20 residues. J was trimmed by 0 bases and V by 6 bases; bases with no gene match: 15. This CDR3 reads CASRATGTSGQSSSYNEQFF. In DNA form, the CDR3 reads TGCGCCAGCAGGGCAACCGGGACTAGCGGGCAATCGAGCTCCTACAATGAGCAGTTCTTC.

In this sample, this clonotype turned up a few times. CDR3: CASAPVRGGSDTQYF. CDR3 coding DNA: TGTGCCAGCGCCCCCGTGCGGGGGGGATCAGATACGCAGTATTTT. The J gene is TRBJ2-3, the V gene TRBV3-1; TRBD2 matches at 9 bases. CDR1 and CDR2 (germline): LGHDT, YNNKEL (reference sequence). The CDR3 loop spans 15 amino acids. V gave up 8 bases and J gave up 4 bases; unmatched junction bases: 10.

This sequence joins TRBV24-1 and TRBJ2-7, with D tentatively TRBD2 (5 bases). V was trimmed by 4 bases and J by 6 bases, leaving 18 bases between them. This CDR3 comprises 15 residues. CDR1 and CDR2 from the germline V gene are KGHDR and SFDVKD. The CDR3 loop is CATSDGVTKDGEQYF. The CDR3 region has the DNA TGTGCCACCAGTGACGGGGTCACCAAGGACGGCGAGCAGTACTTC.

This clonotype was recorded many times. Here the CDR3 DNA reads TGTGCCAGCAGCCAAGAGGGGGACAGTAGTTACAATGAGCAGTTCTTC. Amino acid sequence: CASSQEGDSSYNEQFF. This rearrangement joins TRBV4-2 to TRBJ2-1; 7 bases fit TRBD1. This CDR3 contains 16 residues. Trimming took 0 bases from V and 4 from J; bases not matched to a gene: 6. Per the germline V gene, CDR1 is LGHNA and CDR2 is YNFKEQ.

This clonotype was counted many times. The chain combines TRBV20-1 with TRBJ1-1; the D gene is possibly TRBD1 (5 bases). This CDR3 spans 13 amino acids. Between the trimmed V and J ends, which lost 0 bases and 0 bases, there was a span of 5 bases. CDR1 is DFQATT and CDR2 is SNEGSKA in the germline V gene (reference sequence). The CDR3 sequence is CSARETVNTEAFF. DNA of the CDR3: TGCAGTGCTAGAGAGACAGTGAACACTGAAGCTTTCTTT.

This clonotype has ten or more counts. The chain links TRBV6-1 to TRBJ1-5; D gene unclear. V was cut by 2 bases and J by 4 bases, with 9 bases left in between. The germline gives CDR1 MNHNS, CDR2 SASEGT. This CDR3 is 14 amino acids long. CDR3: CASSELKQNQPQHF. CDR3 coding DNA: TGTGCCAGCAGTGAATTAAAGCAAAATCAGCCCCAGCATTTT.

The chain recombines TRBV19 with TRBJ1-6, with D maybe TRBD1 (6 bases). The CDR3 has 14 residues. The germline CDR1 and CDR2 sequences are LNHDA and SQIVND (reference sequence). Trimming took off 8 bases at V and 0 bases at J, with 8 bases between the two ends. CDR3 in DNA: TGTGCCAGTCAGGGGAGCTCCTATAATTCACCCCTCCACTTT. Protein: CASQGSSYNSPLHF.

This clonotype was detected ten times or more. This sequence joins TRBV3-1 and TRBJ2-1, with D perhaps TRBD1 (6 bases). The CDR3 has 16 residues. The V end was cut by 1 base, the J end by 5 bases, with 15 bases between. Germline-derived CDR1 and CDR2 are LGHDT and YNNKEL (reference sequence). The CDR3 sequence is CASSQAFWTEDNEQFF. The CDR3 DNA sequence: TGTGCCAGCAGCCAAGCCTTCTGGACAGAAGACAATGAGCAGTTCTTC.

A few counts support this clonotype. The chain couples TRBV7-3 to TRBJ2-1; D unclear. This CDR3 region has 14 residues. V lost 5 bases to trimming and J lost 6 bases, with 14 bases between them. In germline, CDR1 is SGHTA, CDR2 FQGTGA. The CDR3 DNA sequence: TGTGCCAGCAGCCACTATTTGGACCCCAATGAGCAGTTCTTC. Amino acid sequence: CASSHYLDPNEQFF. Looking up the rest from reference TRBV7-3 and TRBJ2-1 gives the full variable domain: GAGVSQTPSNKVTEKGKYVELRCDPISGHTALYWYRQSLGQGPEFLIYFQGTGAADDSGLPNDRFFAVRPEGSVSTLKIQRTERGDSAVYLCASSHYLDPNEQFFGPGTRLTVL.

In regard to this clonotype: One junction end does not reproduce the germline sequence, and a read error may be involved. This chain uses TRBV14 with TRBJ2-1; D is undetermined. The CDR3 consists of 15 residues. The germline CDR1 and CDR2 sequences are SGHDN and FVKESK. The CDR3 bases are TGTGCCAGCAGCCAAGGGAGCGTCAGATACTCTGAGGAGTTCTTC. Protein sequence: CASSQGSVRYSEEFF.

This clonotype was picked up many times. The chain links TRBV2 to TRBJ2-7; no reliable D call. The CDR3 covers 13 residues. Trimming pared 0 bases from V and 6 bases from J, leaving 9 bases between. Germline V gives CDR1 SNHLY, CDR2 FYNNEI. The CDR3 sequence: CASSEASGGEQYF. CDR3 sequence (DNA): TGTGCCAGCAGTGAAGCGTCGGGTGGCGAGCAGTACTTC.

This clonotype has a handful of counts. The chain has TRBV25-1 and TRBJ1-5, with a possible D match to TRBD1 (6 bases). CDR1 and CDR2 (germline): MGHDK, SYGVNS. The CDR3 length is 16 residues. The germline V and J ends were trimmed by 5 bases and 0 bases, with 14 bases remaining between them. The CDR3 DNA is TGTGCCAGCAGTCTACGACAGGCTAATAGCAATCAGCCCCAGCATTTT. Translating it yields CASSLRQANSNQPQHF. The full variable domain, completed using reference TRBV25-1 and TRBJ1-5, is EADIYQTPRYLVIGTGKKITLECSQTMGHDKMYWYQQDPGMELHLIHYSYGVNSTEKGDLSSESTVSRIRTEHFPLTLESARPSHTSQYLCASSLRQANSNQPQHFGDGTRLSIL.

This clonotype showed up just a few times. The V gene is TRBV5-1, the J gene TRBJ2-1; the match to TRBD2 covers 10 bases. This CDR3 contains 15 residues. Unmatched junction bases numbered 9, after V lost 3 bases and J lost 9 bases. Germline assignment: CDR1 SGHRS and CDR2 YFSETQ. The CDR3 DNA reads TGCGCCAGCAGCTCCCAGCGGGGGGGGATGGGTGAGCAGTTCTTC. The encoded protein is CASSSQRGGMGEQFF.

Only a few counts were recorded for this clonotype. The CDR3 sequence is CASSPLRDTISISSYNEQFF. The DNA of the CDR3 is TGTGCCAGTAGTCCCCTCCGGGACACAATTTCCATTAGCTCCTACAATGAGCAGTTCTTC. V and J are TRBV19 and TRBJ2-1, with D possibly being TRBD1 (6 bases). In germline, CDR1 is LNHDA, CDR2 SQIVND (reference sequence). Trimming shortened V by 5 bases and J by 0 bases, and 26 bases separated the two germline ends. The CDR3 has 20 amino acids.

This clonotype was detected only a few times. The V and J genes are TRBV5-8 and TRBJ2-1; 9 bases fit TRBD2. V lost 3 bases, J lost 9 bases, and 4 bases stayed unmatched. The CDR3 length is 13 residues. Germline CDR1 and CDR2: SGHTS and YDEGEE. The chain's CDR3 is CASSWGLAGEQFF. The CDR3 DNA is TGTGCCAGCAGCTGGGGACTAGCCGGTGAGCAGTTCTTC.